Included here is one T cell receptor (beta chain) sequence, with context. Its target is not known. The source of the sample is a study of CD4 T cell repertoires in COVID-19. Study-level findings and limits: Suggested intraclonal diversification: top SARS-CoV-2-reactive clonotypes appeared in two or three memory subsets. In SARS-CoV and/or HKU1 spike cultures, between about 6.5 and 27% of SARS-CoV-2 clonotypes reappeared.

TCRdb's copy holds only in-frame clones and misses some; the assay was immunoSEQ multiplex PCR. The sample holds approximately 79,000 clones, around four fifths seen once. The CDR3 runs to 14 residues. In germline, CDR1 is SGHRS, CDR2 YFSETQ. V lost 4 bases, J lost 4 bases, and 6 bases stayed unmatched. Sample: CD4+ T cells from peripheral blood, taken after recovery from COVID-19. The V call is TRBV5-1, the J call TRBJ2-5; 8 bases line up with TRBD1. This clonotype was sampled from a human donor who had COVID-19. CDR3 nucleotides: TGCGCCAGCAGCGACAGGGGTAGGGTAGAGACCCAGTACTTC. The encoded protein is CASSDRGRVETQYF.